A selection of T cell receptor beta chains follows, all from one sample in a study of blood T cell repertoires in COVID-19. Here immunoSEQ multiplex PCR was the method, and the copy in TCRdb shows in-frame clones only, minus some. The sample consists of about 200,000 clones, more than 75% of them appearing once. The specimen was peripheral blood. Receptor source: a man between 60 and 75 years old with acute or convalescent COVID-19. CDR3s include the opening cysteine and the closing phenylalanine or tryptophan. The D gene is left open where the match is weak. Expanded clones get a size class; other rows say once, few or many, or leave the size out.

v_gene	j_gene	d_gene	abundance	CDR3aa	CDR3nt
TRBV6-5	TRBJ1-2	NA	NA	CASTMTPTANYGYTF	TGTGCCAGCACCATGACTCCGACGGCCAACTATGGCTACACCTTC
TRBV27	TRBJ2-3	TRBD1	NA	CASSFWGQLQYF	TGTGCCAGCAGTTTTTGGGGACAGCTGCAGTATTTT
TRBV3-1/TRBV3-2	TRBJ2-7	NA	NA	CASSQNGQLTYEQYF	TGTGCCAGCAGCCAAAATGGGCAATTGACCTACGAGCAGTACTTC
TRBV30	TRBJ1-1	NA	NA	CAWSLVTGEAFF	TGTGCCTGGAGTCTCGTCACAGGGGAAGCTTTCTTT
TRBV11-2	TRBJ2-7	NA	NA	CASSLNGYEQYF	TGTGCCAGCAGCTTAAACGGGTACGAGCAGTACTTC
TRBV25-1	TRBJ2-5	TRBD2	NA	CASSEIGGGFQETQYF	TGTGCCAGCAGTGAGATCGGCGGGGGGTTCCAAGAGACCCAGTACTTC
TRBV19	TRBJ1-1	NA	NA	CASSPPDGRLNTEAFF	TGTGCCAGTAGTCCACCGGACGGGAGATTGAACACTGAAGCTTTCTTT
TRBV9	TRBJ2-2	NA	NA	CASSVSAAGELFF	TGTGCCAGCAGCGTATCCGCGGCCGGGGAGCTGTTTTTT
TRBV28	TRBJ2-3	NA	NA	CASSRDNTDTQYF	TGTGCCAGCAGTCGGGACAACACAGATACGCAGTATTTT
TRBV2	TRBJ1-2	TRBD1	NA	CASADRSVNFYGYTF	TGTGCCAGCGCGGACAGGTCGGTGAACTTCTATGGCTACACCTTC
TRBV27	TRBJ1-1	NA	NA	CASSSLPRAEAFF	TGTGCCAGCAGTTCCCTCCCCAGGGCTGAAGCTTTCTTT
TRBV28	TRBJ1-4	NA	NA	CASSLTGARVF	TGTGCCAGCAGCCTAACCGGCGCGAGGGTTTTT
TRBV5-1	TRBJ2-1	TRBD1	few	CASSPPGTGIPHNEQFF	TGCGCCAGCAGCCCCCCCGGGACAGGTATCCCCCACAATGAGCAGTTCTTC
TRBV6-5	TRBJ1-2	TRBD1	NA	CASSYGTGNYGYTF	TGTGCCAGCAGTTACGGGACAGGCAACTATGGCTACACCTTC
TRBV24-1	TRBJ1-1	NA	few	CATSERGTEAFF	TGTGCCACCAGTGAGAGGGGGACTGAAGCTTTCTTT
TRBV7-3	TRBJ2-2	NA	NA	CASSPGGSGFTGELFF	TGTGCCAGCAGCCCCGGGGGTAGCGGTTTCACCGGGGAGCTGTTTTTT
TRBV7-7	TRBJ2-2	NA	NA	CASSLALGSTGELFF	TGTGCCAGCAGCTTAGCGCTAGGGAGCACCGGGGAGCTGTTTTTT
TRBV7-3	TRBJ1-1	TRBD1	NA	CASSLTDRGNTEAFF	TGTGCCAGCAGCTTAACTGACAGGGGGAACACTGAAGCTTTCTTT
TRBV6-5	TRBJ1-2	TRBD1	NA	CASSPRTGPAGGYTF	TGTGCCAGCAGTCCCCGGACAGGCCCCGCTGGCGGCTACACCTTC
TRBV5-4	TRBJ1-4	TRBD1	NA	CASSSGGPGEKLFF	TGTGCCAGCAGTTCAGGGGGGCCGGGAGAAAAACTGTTTTTT
TRBV14	TRBJ2-1	TRBD1	NA	CASSQVRGLPYNEQFF	TGTGCCAGCAGCCAAGTTAGGGGGCTACCCTACAATGAGCAGTTCTTC
TRBV28	TRBJ1-5	TRBD1	NA	CASSFGQGSNQPQHF	TGTGCCAGCAGTTTTGGACAGGGAAGCAATCAGCCCCAGCATTTT
TRBV6-2/TRBV6-3	TRBJ2-1	NA	NA	CASSPQPGPRGEQFF	TGTGCCAGCAGTCCCCAGCCGGGGCCGCGGGGTGAGCAGTTCTTC
TRBV25-1	TRBJ2-7	NA	NA	CASLGGFPSYEQYF	TGTGCCTCCCTCGGGGGATTCCCTTCCTACGAGCAGTACTTC
TRBV5-4	TRBJ1-2	TRBD1	once	CASSFGPGQGAYGYTF	TGTGCCAGCAGCTTCGGACCGGGACAGGGGGCGTATGGCTACACCTTC
TRBV6-5	TRBJ1-2	TRBD1	NA	CASSAGQGGYGYTF	TGTGCCAGCAGCGCGGGACAGGGTGGCTATGGCTACACCTTC
TRBV18	TRBJ1-1	NA	NA	CASSPTPNTEAFF	TGTGCCAGCTCACCGACACCGAACACTGAAGCTTTCTTT
TRBV5-1	TRBJ2-1	TRBD2	NA	CASSLESSGWNEQFF	TGCGCCAGCAGCTTGGAGTCTAGCGGTTGGAATGAGCAGTTCTTC
TRBV5-1	TRBJ2-7	NA	NA	CASSLVQTYEQYF	TGCGCCAGCAGCTTGGTACAGACCTACGAGCAGTACTTC
TRBV7-9	TRBJ1-2	NA	NA	CASSFGLASSNYGYTF	TGTGCCAGCAGCTTTGGTTTAGCCAGTTCTAACTATGGCTACACCTTC
TRBV28	TRBJ1-2	NA	NA	CASSPGGLLNYGYTF	TGTGCCAGCAGTCCAGGAGGGCTCCTTAACTATGGCTACACTTTC
TRBV10-1	TRBJ2-1	NA	NA	CASSDSLANNEQFF	TGCGCCAGCAGTGACAGTCTAGCGAACAATGAGCAGTTCTTC
TRBV18	TRBJ1-4	TRBD1	NA	CASSPRDRRGLNEKLFF	TGTGCCAGCTCACCACGGGACAGGAGGGGGTTGAATGAAAAACTGTTTTTT
TRBV7-3	TRBJ2-5	NA	NA	CASSLGGVGGDGETQYF	TGTGCCAGCAGCTTGGGTGGAGTTGGCGGGGATGGAGAGACCCAGTACTTC
TRBV9	TRBJ1-2	NA	NA	CASSVGGLGYTF	TGTGCCAGCAGCGTAGGGGGGCTTGGCTACACCTTC
TRBV27	TRBJ2-2	NA	NA	CASSLWGGRGNTGELFF	TGTGCCAGCAGTTTATGGGGGGGCAGGGGGAACACCGGGGAGCTGTTTTTT
TRBV4-3	TRBJ1-5	NA	NA	CASSQVVGLGNQPQHF	TGCGCCAGCAGCCAAGTTGTGGGCTTGGGCAATCAGCCCCAGCATTTT
TRBV27	TRBJ2-7	TRBD2	once	CASSTKTSGAPYEQYF	TGTGCCAGCAGTACTAAGACTAGCGGGGCCCCCTACGAGCAGTACTTC
TRBV19	TRBJ2-1	TRBD2	NA	CASSMTVGRGAASHEQFF	TGTGCCAGTAGTATGACTGTAGGGCGGGGGGCCGCCTCCCATGAGCAGTTCTTC